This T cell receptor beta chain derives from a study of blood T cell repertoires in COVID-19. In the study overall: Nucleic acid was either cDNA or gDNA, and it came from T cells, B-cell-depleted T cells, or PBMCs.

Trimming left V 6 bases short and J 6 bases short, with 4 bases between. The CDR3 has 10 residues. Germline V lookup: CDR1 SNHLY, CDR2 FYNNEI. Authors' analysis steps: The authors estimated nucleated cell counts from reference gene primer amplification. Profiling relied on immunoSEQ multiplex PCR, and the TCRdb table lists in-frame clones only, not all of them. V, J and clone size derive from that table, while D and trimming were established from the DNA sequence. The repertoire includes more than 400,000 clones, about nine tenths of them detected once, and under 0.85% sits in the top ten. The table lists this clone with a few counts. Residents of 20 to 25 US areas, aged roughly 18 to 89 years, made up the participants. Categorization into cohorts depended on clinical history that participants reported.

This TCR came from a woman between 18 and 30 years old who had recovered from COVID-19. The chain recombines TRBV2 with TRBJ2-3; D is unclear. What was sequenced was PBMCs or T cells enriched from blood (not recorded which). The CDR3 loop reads CASSGDTQYF. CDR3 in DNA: TGTGCCAGCAGCGGGGATACGCAGTATTTT.